Each of the 27 T cell receptor beta chains below was sequenced from the same sample in a study of blood T cell repertoires in COVID-19. TCRdb's copy holds only in-frame clones and misses some; the assay was immunoSEQ multiplex PCR. The table includes over 200,000 clones, around 86% detected once. Sequenced: peripheral blood. All receptors derive from a man under 40 who had recovered from COVID-19.

This chain connects TRBV2 to TRBJ2-3; TRBD1 agrees at 10 bases. Germline V CDR1 and CDR2: SNHLY, FYNNEI. The CDR3 has 15 residues. Trimming at V came to 6 bases and at J to 2 bases, leaving 5 bases not matched to a gene. This CDR3 is CASRPGQGYTDTQYF. The CDR3 DNA reads TGTGCCAGCAGACCGGGACAGGGGTACACAGATACGCAGTATTTT.

The V gene is TRBV11-2, the J gene TRBJ1-1; D remains unclear. The V end was cut by 1 base, the J end by 7 bases, with 13 bases between. Germline lookup yields CDR1 SGHAT and CDR2 FQNNGV. The CDR3 sequence is 14 residues long. Written as DNA, the CDR3 is TGTGCCAGCAGCTTAGGCCCAAGTCCCGGTGAAGCTTTCTTT. Protein sequence: CASSLGPSPGEAFF.

This clone was seen a handful of times. This chain links TRBV5-1 with TRBJ1-2; 9 bases align to TRBD1. This CDR3 has 17 amino acids. V shed 4 bases, J shed 8 bases, and the junction held 18 bases outside the gene matches. Germline V CDR1 and CDR2: SGHRS, YFSETQ. The CDR3 here is CASSVPGQGTLPRGYTF. CDR3 DNA sequence: TGCGCCAGCAGCGTCCCGGGACAGGGAACACTCCCCCGAGGCTACACCTTC.

The rearrangement joins TRBV7-8 to TRBJ2-4; tentative D call: TRBD1 (5 bases). Germline CDR1 reads SGHVS; CDR2 reads FQNEAQ. The CDR3 sequence is 14 residues long. V lost 0 bases to trimming and J lost 5 bases, with 8 bases between them. CDR3 amino acids: CASSLARAENIQYF. Here the CDR3 DNA reads TGTGCCAGCAGCTTAGCCAGGGCGGAAAACATTCAGTACTTC.

The chain couples TRBV5-8 to TRBJ1-1; D is unclear. Germline values: CDR1 SGHTS, CDR2 YDEGEE. CDR3 size: 14 residues. Trimming removed 0 bases from V and 4 bases from J, with 10 bases in between. The CDR3 protein is CASSLVGGGTEAFF. The CDR3 DNA sequence: TGTGCCAGCAGCTTGGTTGGTGGCGGCACTGAAGCTTTCTTT.

This clone showed up just once. The V gene is TRBV30, the J gene TRBJ1-2; D gene unclear. The CDR3 is made up of 10 amino acids. V dropped 0 bases and J dropped 8 bases, with 4 bases sitting between them. CDR1 and CDR2 from the germline V gene are GTSNPN and SVGIG (reference sequence). CDR3 loop: CAWSVLGYTF. The CDR3 coding sequence is TGTGCCTGGAGTGTACTCGGCTACACCTTC.

The chain has TRBV6-2 or TRBV6-3 and TRBJ2-1, with 7 bases aligning to TRBD2. Germline V CDR1 and CDR2: MNHEY, SVGEGT. V shed 6 bases, J shed 3 bases, and the junction held 5 bases outside the gene matches. This CDR3 comprises 14 residues. DNA for the CDR3: TGTGCCAGCAGCTTGGGAGGGCTCTACAATGAGCAGTTCTTC. Protein: CASSLGGLYNEQFF.

The rearrangement uses TRBV3-1 (or the pseudogene TRBV3-2) and TRBJ2-7; 8 positions agree with TRBD2. V trimming: 7 bases; J trimming: 2 bases; junction bases outside the gene matches: 7. Germline V gene data show CDR1 as LGHDT and CDR2 as YNNKEL (reference sequence). The CDR3 sequence is 14 residues long. DNA for the CDR3: TGTGCCAGCACTGCCCGGGGGGGGGCCTACGAGCAGTACTTC. Encoded protein: CASTARGGAYEQYF.

J is TRBJ2-6 and V is TRBV3-1 (or the pseudogene TRBV3-2); TRBD2 matches at 7 bases. The V gene end was trimmed by 1 base and the J gene end by 0 bases; junction bases not matched to a gene: 0. There are 16 residues in the CDR3. The germline V gene has CDR1 LGHDT and CDR2 YNNKEL (reference sequence). The CDR3 reads CASSQVAGSGANVLTF. CDR3 sequence (DNA): TGTGCCAGCAGCCAAGTAGCGGGCTCTGGGGCCAACGTCCTGACTTTC.

CDR3 nucleotide sequence: TGTGCCAGCAGTGACAACTTCTTCAATCAGCCCCAGCATTTT. Translated, it gives CASSDNFFNQPQHF. The V gene is TRBV2, the J gene TRBJ1-5, with D unresolved. Germline-derived CDR1 and CDR2 are SNHLY and FYNNEI. Trimming left V 3 bases short and J 3 bases short, with 9 bases between. CDR3 length equals 14 residues.

The gene calls are TRBV5-6 and TRBJ2-1; 9 positions match TRBD2. Germline V CDR1 and CDR2: SGHDT, YYEEEE. This CDR3 is 16 amino acids long. With 4 bases clipped from V and 4 bases from J, the junction kept 9 bases outside the gene matches. CDR3 DNA sequence: TGTGCCAGCAGCGGTATATTAGCGGGGGTATACAATGAGCAGTTCTTC. This encodes CASSGILAGVYNEQFF.

The table lists this clone with a few counts. This chain links TRBV3-1 (or the pseudogene TRBV3-2) with TRBJ2-5; TRBD1 is a possible D gene (5 bases). The V end was cut by 3 bases, the J end by 1 base, with 27 bases between. The CDR3 sequence is 20 residues long. Germline V gene sequence: CDR1 LGHDT, CDR2 YNNKEL (reference sequence). The CDR3 DNA reads as TGTGCCAGCAGCCACCGAAAGGCTTACGAGACGACAGCTATCCAAGAGACCCAGTACTTC. The encoded protein is CASSHRKAYETTAIQETQYF.

This rearrangement joins TRBV4-2 to TRBJ1-1; TRBD1 aligns across 8 bases. Germline CDR1 is LGHNA and CDR2 is YNFKEQ. This CDR3 has 16 amino acids. The V and J ends lost 4 bases and 0 bases, in that order; junction bases with no gene match: 7. The CDR3 loop is CASSPEDRALNTEAFF. The CDR3 nucleotides are TGTGCCAGCAGCCCGGAGGACAGGGCTTTGAACACTGAAGCTTTCTTT.

This clone was observed a single time. The V call is TRBV19, the J call TRBJ1-1; D call uncertain. The CDR3 covers 12 residues. The germline V gene has CDR1 LNHDA and CDR2 SQIVND (reference sequence). V lost 10 bases and J 0 bases, leaving 9 bases between the germline ends. As DNA, the CDR3 is TGTGCCACGGGTCGCCTGAACACTGAAGCTTTCTTT. This codes for CATGRLNTEAFF.

The genes are TRBV5-1 and TRBJ2-7, with 10 bases matching TRBD1. CDR1 is SGHRS, CDR2 YFSETQ, per germline. V shed 0 bases and J 0 bases; nucleotides not matched to a gene: 6. The CDR3 extends over 17 amino acids. CDR3 DNA sequence: TGCGCCAGCAGCTTGGGCACCGGGACAGGGGTCTCCTACGAGCAGTACTTC. It codes for CASSLGTGTGVSYEQYF.

The chain links TRBV5-1 to TRBJ1-6; tentatively, D is TRBD1 (6 bases). The germline gives CDR1 SGHRS, CDR2 YFSETQ. This CDR3 is 19 amino acids long. Trimming removed 4 bases from V and 7 bases from J, with 27 bases in between. CDR3: CASSLEPGGVGAFNSPLHF. Here the CDR3 DNA reads TGCGCCAGCAGCCTGGAACCCGGTGGTGTGGGGGCATTCAATTCACCCCTCCACTTT.

The chain joins TRBV5-6 to TRBJ1-1; a weak D match, TRBD1 (6 bases). Looked up from germline, CDR1 is SGHDT and CDR2 is YYEEEE. The germline V and J ends were trimmed by 0 bases and 0 bases, with 6 bases remaining between them. The CDR3 totals 14 residues. CDR3 sequence: CASSLGGLNTEAFF. CDR3 sequence (DNA): TGTGCCAGCAGCTTGGGGGGGCTGAACACTGAAGCTTTCTTT.

The chain joins TRBV5-1 to TRBJ1-1, with 7 positions matching TRBD1. Germline V gene sequence: CDR1 SGHRS, CDR2 YFSETQ. V lost 3 bases, J lost 1 base, and 3 bases stayed unmatched. The CDR3 is 14 residues long. In DNA, the CDR3 is TGCGCCAGCAGCTACTGGGACAGGAACACTGAAGCTTTCTTT. Its protein is CASSYWDRNTEAFF.

This sequence joins TRBV10-3 and TRBJ2-7, with a weak D call TRBD1 (6 bases). The CDR3 runs to 15 residues. Trimming removed 6 bases from V and 3 bases from J, with 18 bases in between. The germline CDR1 and CDR2 sequences are ENHRY and SYGVKD. This CDR3 reads CAISRTVPGNYEQYF. Written as DNA, the CDR3 is TGTGCCATCAGCCGGACAGTTCCTGGGAACTACGAGCAGTACTTC.

V is TRBV5-6 and J is TRBJ2-3; 9 bases align to TRBD2. Per the germline V gene, CDR1 is SGHDT and CDR2 is YYEEEE. After removal of 4 bases from V and 4 bases from J, the junction contained 7 bases not matched to a gene. There are 15 residues in the CDR3. The CDR3 DNA reads as TGTGCCAGCAGCGTTAGCGGGGGTGCTGCAGATACGCAGTATTTT. Protein product: CASSVSGGAADTQYF.

In DNA, the CDR3 is TGCGCCAGCAGTGATAGGACAGGGTCCATTCAGCCCCAGCATTTT. Its translation: CASSDRTGSIQPQHF. This chain joins TRBV10-2 and TRBJ1-5, with 8 bases identical to TRBD1. CDR3 length equals 15 residues. The germline gives CDR1 WSHSY, CDR2 SAAADI. V lost 3 bases, J lost 6 bases, and 7 bases stayed unmatched.

The rearrangement links TRBV6-5 to TRBJ1-4; 11 nucleotides line up with TRBD1. The ends lost 0 bases at V and 11 bases at J; junction bases unmatched: 8. The CDR3 loop spans 16 amino acids. CDR1 is MNHEY, CDR2 SVGAGI, per germline. The CDR3: CASSYSTRTGGEKLFF. For the CDR3, the DNA is TGTGCCAGCAGTTACTCGACTCGGACAGGGGGCGAGAAACTGTTTTTT.

Only a few counts were recorded for this clone. This chain links TRBV7-6 with TRBJ1-2; 7 bases agree with TRBD1. V lost 4 bases and J lost 8; bases outside the gene matches: 13. CDR3 length equals 15 residues. In germline, CDR1 is SGHVS, CDR2 FNYEAQ. The CDR3 DNA is TGTGCCAGCAGCTCCCTCGAAGGGGGCGAGGGCGGCTACACCTTC. This translates into CASSSLEGGEGGYTF.

The chain couples TRBV6-5 to TRBJ1-5, with no clear D. The V and J ends lost 2 bases and 8 bases respectively, with 10 bases between them. This CDR3 has 13 residues. Germline CDR1 reads MNHEY; CDR2 reads SVGAGI. The CDR3 bases are TGTGCCAGCAGTTACAGAGGGCGGGAGCCCCAGCATTTT. Amino acid sequence: CASSYRGREPQHF.

The V call is TRBV7-6, the J call TRBJ2-5; 7 nucleotides align to TRBD2. Looked up from germline, CDR1 is SGHVS and CDR2 is FNYEAQ. Unmatched junction bases numbered 16, after V lost 5 bases and J lost 7 bases. The CDR3 length is 16 residues. CDR3 in amino acids: CASSRGRAGSLGTQYF. The CDR3 region has the DNA TGTGCCAGCAGCCGGGGGAGGGCAGGATCGTTAGGGACCCAGTACTTC.

This clone occurred a few times. J is TRBJ1-4 and V is TRBV5-1; 8 nucleotides agree with TRBD1. The CDR3 is made up of 15 amino acids. V dropped 4 bases and J dropped 6; count of bases not matched to a gene: 8. Germline CDR1 reads SGHRS; CDR2 reads YFSETQ. CDR3 in amino acids: CASSRTGSSDEKLFF. The CDR3 bases are TGCGCCAGCAGCCGGACAGGGTCAAGTGATGAAAAACTGTTTTTT.

Remarks on this clone: One junction end disagrees with the germline gene, perhaps due to a read error. The rearrangement links TRBV5-1 to TRBJ2-5; possible D gene TRBD1, 5 bases. Germline V gives CDR1 SGHRS, CDR2 YFSETQ. CDR3 length: 10 amino acids. CDR3 sequence reads: CASGQGTQYF. For the CDR3, the DNA is TGCGCCAGCGGACAAGGGACCCAGTACTTC.